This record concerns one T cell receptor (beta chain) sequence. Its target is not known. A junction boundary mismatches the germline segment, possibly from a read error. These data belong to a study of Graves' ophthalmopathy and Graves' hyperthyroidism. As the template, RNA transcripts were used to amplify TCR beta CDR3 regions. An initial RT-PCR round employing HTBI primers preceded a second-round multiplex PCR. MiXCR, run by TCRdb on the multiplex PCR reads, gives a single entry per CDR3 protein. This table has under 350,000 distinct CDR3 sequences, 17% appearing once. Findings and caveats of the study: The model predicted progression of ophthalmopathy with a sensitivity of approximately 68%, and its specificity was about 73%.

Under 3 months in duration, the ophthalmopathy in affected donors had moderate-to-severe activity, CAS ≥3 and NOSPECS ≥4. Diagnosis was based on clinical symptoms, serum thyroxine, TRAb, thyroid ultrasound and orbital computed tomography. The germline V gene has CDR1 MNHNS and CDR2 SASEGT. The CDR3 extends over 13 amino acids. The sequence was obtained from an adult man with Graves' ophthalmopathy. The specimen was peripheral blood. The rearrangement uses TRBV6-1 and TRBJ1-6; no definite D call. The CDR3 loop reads CASSQARDSPLHF. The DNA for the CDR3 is TGTGCCAGCAGTCAAGCGAGAGATTCACCCCTCCACTTT.